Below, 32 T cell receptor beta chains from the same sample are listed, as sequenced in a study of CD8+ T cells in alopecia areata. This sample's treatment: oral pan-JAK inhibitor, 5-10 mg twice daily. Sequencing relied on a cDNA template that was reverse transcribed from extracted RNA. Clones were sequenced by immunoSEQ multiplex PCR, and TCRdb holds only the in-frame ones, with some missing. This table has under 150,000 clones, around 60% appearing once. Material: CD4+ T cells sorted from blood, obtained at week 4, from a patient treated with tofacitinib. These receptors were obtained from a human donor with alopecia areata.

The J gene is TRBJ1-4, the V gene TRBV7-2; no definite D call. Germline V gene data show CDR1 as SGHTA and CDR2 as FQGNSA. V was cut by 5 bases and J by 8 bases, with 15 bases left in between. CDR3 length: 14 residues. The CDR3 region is CASSHGESGEKLFF. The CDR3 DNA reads TGTGCCAGCAGCCACGGGGAGTCGGGGGAAAAACTGTTTTTT.

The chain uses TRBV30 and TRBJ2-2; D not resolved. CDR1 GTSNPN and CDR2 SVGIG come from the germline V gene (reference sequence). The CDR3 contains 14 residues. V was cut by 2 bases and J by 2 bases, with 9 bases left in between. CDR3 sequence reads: CAWSHLVNTGELFF. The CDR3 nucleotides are TGTGCCTGGAGTCACTTGGTCAACACCGGGGAGCTGTTTTTT.

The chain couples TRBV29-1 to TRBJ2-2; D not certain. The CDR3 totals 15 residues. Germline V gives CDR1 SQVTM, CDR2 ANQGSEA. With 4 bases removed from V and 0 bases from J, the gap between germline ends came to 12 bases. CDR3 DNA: TGCAGCGTTGTCCTAATAGGCTCGAACACCGGGGAGCTGTTTTTT. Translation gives CSVVLIGSNTGELFF.

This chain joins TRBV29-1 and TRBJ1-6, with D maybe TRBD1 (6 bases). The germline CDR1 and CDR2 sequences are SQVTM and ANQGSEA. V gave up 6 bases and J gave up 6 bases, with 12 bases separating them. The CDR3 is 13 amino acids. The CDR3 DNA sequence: TGCAGCGTGGGGGCAGGGATTAATTCACCCCTCCACTTT. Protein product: CSVGAGINSPLHF.

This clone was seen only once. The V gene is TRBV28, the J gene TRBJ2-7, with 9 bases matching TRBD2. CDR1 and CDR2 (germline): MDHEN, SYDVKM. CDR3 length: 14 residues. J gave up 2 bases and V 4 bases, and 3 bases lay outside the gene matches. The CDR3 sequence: CASSSSGTAYEQYF. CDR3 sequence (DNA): TGTGCCAGCAGTTCTAGCGGGACCGCCTACGAGCAGTACTTC.

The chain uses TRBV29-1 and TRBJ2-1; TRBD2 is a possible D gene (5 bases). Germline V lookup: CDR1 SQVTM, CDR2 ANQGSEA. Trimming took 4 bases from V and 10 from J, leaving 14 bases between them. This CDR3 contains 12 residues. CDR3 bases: TGCAGCGTTGCTGAGAGTAGAGGGGAGCAGTTCTTC. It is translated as CSVAESRGEQFF.

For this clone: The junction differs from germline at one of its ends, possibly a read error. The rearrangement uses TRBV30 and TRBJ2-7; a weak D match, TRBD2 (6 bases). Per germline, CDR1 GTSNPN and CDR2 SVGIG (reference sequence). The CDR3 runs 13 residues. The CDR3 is CAWSMRGSHEQYF. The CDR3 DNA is TGTGCCTGGAGCATGCGGGGCTCCCACGAGCAGTACTTC. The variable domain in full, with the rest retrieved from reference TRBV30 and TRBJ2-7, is SQTIHQWPATLVQPVGSPLSLECTVEGTSNPNLYWYRQAAGRGLQLLFYSVGIGQISSEVPQNLSASRPQDRQFILSSKKLLLSDSGFYLCAWSMRGSHEQYFGPGTRLTVT.

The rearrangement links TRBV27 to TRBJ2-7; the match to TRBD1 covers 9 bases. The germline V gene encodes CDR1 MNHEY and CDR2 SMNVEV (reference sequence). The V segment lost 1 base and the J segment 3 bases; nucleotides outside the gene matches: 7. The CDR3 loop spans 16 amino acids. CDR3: CASSLYGTGKRYEQYF. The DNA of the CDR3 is TGTGCCAGCAGTTTATACGGGACAGGGAAGCGCTACGAGCAGTACTTC.

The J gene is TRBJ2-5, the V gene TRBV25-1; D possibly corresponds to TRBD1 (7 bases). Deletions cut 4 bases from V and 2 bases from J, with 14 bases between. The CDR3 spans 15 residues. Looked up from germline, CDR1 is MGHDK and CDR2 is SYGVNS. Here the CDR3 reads CASSAFRGVQETQYF. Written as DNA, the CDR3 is TGTGCCAGCAGTGCATTCAGGGGGGTTCAAGAGACCCAGTACTTC. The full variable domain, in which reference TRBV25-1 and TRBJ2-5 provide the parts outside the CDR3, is EADIYQTPRYLVIGTGKKITLECSQTMGHDKMYWYQQDPGMELHLIHYSYGVNSTEKGDLSSESTVSRIRTEHFPLTLESARPSHTSQYLCASSAFRGVQETQYFGPGTRLLVL.

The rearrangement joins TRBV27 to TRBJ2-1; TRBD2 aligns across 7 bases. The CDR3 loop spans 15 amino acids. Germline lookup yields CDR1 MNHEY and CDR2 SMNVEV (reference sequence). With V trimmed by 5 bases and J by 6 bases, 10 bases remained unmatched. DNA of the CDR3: TGTGCCAGCAGTATTATGGCGGGGGTAGGCAATGAGCAGTTCTTC. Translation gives CASSIMAGVGNEQFF.

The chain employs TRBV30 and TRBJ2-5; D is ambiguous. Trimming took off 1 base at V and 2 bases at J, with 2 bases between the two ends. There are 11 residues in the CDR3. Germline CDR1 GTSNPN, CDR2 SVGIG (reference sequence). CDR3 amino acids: CAWSGQETQYF. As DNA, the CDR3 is TGTGCCTGGAGTGGTCAAGAGACCCAGTACTTC.

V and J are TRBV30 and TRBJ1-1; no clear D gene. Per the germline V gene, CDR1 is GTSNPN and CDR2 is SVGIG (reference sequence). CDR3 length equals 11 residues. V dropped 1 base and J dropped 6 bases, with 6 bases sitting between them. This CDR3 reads CAWSARSEAFF. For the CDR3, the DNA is TGTGCCTGGAGTGCCCGCTCTGAAGCTTTCTTT.

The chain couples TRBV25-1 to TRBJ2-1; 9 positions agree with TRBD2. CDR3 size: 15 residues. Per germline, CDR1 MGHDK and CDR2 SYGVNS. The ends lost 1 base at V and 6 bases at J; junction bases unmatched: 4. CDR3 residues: CASSEWLAGFNEQFF. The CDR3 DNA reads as TGTGCCAGCAGTGAATGGCTAGCGGGATTCAATGAGCAGTTCTTC.

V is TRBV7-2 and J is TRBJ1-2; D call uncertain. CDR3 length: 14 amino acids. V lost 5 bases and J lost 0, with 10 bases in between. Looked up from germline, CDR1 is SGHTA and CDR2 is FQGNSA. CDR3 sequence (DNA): TGTGCCAGCAGCCGGGATCAGGCTAACTATGGCTACACCTTC. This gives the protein CASSRDQANYGYTF.

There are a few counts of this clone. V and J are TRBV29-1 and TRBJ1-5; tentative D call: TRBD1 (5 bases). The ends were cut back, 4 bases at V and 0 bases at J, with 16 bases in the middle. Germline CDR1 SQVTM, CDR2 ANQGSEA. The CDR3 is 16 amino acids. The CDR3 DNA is TGCAGCGTTGTATTCTTTCTGACAGATAGCAATCAGCCCCAGCATTTT. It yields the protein CSVVFFLTDSNQPQHF.

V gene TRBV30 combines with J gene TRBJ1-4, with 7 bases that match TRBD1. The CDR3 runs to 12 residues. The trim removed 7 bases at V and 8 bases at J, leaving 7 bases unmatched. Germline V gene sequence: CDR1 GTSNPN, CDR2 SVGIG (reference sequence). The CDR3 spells CALTGTGEKLFF. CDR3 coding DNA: TGTGCCTTGACAGGGACGGGAGAAAAACTGTTTTTT.

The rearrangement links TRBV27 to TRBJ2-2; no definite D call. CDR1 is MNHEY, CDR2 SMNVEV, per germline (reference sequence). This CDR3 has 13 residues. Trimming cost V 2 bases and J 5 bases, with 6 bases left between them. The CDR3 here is CASSLRVTGELFF. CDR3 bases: TGTGCCAGCAGTTTACGGGTAACCGGGGAGCTGTTTTTT.

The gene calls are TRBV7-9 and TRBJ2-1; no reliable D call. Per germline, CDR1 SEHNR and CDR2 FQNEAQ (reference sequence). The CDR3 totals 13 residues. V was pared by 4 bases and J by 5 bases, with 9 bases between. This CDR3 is CASSSARNNEQFF. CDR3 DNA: TGTGCCAGCAGCTCAGCCAGGAACAATGAGCAGTTCTTC.

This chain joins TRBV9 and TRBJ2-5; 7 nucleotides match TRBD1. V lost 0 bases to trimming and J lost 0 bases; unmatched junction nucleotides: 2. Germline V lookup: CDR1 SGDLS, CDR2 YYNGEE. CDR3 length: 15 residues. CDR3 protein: CASSVAGQYQETQYF. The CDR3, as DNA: TGTGCCAGCAGCGTAGCGGGACAGTACCAAGAGACCCAGTACTTC.

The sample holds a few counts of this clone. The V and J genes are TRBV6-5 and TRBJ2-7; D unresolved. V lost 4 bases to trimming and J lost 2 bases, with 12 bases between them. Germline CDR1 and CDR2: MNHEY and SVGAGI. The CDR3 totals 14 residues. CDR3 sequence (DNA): TGTGCCAGCAGTTCCTCCAGGCGCCCCTACGAGCAGTACTTC. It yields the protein CASSSSRRPYEQYF.

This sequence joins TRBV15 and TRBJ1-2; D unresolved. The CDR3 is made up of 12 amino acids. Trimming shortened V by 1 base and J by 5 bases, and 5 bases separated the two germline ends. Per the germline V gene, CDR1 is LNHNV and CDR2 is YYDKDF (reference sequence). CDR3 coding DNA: TGTGCCACCAGCAGAGCGGGGTATGGCTACACCTTC. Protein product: CATSRAGYGYTF.

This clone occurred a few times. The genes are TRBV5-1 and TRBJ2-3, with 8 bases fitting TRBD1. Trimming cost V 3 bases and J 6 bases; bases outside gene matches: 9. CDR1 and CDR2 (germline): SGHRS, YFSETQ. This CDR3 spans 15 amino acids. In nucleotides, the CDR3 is TGCGCCAGCAGCTATGACAGGGGTGTAATGGATACGCAGTATTTT. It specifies CASSYDRGVMDTQYF.

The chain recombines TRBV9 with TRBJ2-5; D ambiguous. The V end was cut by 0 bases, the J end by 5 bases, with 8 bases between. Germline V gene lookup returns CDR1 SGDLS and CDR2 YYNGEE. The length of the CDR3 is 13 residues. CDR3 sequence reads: CASSVAPGETQYF. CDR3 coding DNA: TGTGCCAGCAGCGTAGCGCCTGGGGAGACCCAGTACTTC.

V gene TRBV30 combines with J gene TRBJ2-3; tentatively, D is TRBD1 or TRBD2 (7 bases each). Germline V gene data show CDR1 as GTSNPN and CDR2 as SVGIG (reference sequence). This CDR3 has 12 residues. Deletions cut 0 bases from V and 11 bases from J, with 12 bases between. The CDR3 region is CAWSVQGRGQYF. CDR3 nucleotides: TGTGCCTGGAGTGTACAGGGGAGGGGGCAGTATTTT.

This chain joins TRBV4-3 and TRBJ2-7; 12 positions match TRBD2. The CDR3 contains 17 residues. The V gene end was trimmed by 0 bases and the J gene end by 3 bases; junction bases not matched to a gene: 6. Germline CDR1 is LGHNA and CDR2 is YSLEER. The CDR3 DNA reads TGCGCCAGCAGCCAAGAAACCTCGACTAGCGGGGGCTACGAGCAGTACTTC. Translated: CASSQETSTSGGYEQYF.

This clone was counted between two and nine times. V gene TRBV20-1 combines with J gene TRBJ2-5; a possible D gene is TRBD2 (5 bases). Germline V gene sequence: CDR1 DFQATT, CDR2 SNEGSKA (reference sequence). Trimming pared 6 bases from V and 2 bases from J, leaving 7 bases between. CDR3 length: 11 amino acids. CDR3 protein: CSARVQETQYF. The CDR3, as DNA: TGCAGTGCGAGGGTACAAGAGACCCAGTACTTC.

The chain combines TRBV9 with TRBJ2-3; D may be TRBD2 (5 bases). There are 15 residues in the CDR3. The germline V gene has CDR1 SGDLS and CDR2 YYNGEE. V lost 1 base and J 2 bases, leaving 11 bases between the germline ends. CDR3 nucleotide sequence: TGTGCCAGCAGCGTACAAGCGGACCCCACAGATACGCAGTATTTT. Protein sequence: CASSVQADPTDTQYF.

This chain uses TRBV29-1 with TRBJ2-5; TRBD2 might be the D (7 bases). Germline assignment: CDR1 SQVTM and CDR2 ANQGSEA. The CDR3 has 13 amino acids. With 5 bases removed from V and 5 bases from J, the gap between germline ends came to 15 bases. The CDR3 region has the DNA TGCAGCGTTTGGGGGGGCTCGGAGGAGACCCAGTACTTC. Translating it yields CSVWGGSEETQYF.

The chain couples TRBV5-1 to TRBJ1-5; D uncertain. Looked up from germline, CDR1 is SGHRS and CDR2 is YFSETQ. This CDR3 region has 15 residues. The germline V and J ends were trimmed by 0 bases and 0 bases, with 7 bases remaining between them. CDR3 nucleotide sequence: TGCGCCAGCAGCTTGGACATTAATAGCAATCAGCCCCAGCATTTT. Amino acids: CASSLDINSNQPQHF.

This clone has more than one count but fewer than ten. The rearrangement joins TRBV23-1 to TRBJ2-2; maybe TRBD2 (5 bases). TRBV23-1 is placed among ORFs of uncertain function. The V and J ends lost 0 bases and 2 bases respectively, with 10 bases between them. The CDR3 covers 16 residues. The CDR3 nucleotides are TGCGCCAGCAGTCAATCTGCGGGTACTAACACCGGGGAGCTGTTTTTT. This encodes CASSQSAGTNTGELFF.

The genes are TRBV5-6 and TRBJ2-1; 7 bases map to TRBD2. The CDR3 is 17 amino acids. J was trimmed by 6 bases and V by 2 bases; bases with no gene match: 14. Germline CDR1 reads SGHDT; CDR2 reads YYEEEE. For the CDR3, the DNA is TGTGCCAGCAGCTTATCAGTCCGGACTAGTCCATCCAATGAGCAGTTCTTC. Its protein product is CASSLSVRTSPSNEQFF.

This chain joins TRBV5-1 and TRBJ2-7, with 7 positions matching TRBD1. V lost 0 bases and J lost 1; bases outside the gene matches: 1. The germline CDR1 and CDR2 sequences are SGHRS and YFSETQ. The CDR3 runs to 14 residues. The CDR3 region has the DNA TGCGCCAGCAGCTTGGGACAGGGTTCCTACGAGCAGTACTTC. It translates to CASSLGQGSYEQYF.